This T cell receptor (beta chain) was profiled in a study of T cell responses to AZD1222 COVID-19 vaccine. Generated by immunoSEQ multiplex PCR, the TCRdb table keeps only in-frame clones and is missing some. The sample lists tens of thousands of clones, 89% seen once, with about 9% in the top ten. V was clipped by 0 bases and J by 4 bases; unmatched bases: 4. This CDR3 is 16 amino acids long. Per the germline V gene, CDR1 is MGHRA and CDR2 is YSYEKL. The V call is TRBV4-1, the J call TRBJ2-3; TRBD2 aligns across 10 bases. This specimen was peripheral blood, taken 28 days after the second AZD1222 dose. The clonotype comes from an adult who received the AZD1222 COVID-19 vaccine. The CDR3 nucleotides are TGCGCCAGCAGCCAAGAGGGGAGCGGGGGGGCAGATACGCAGTATTTT. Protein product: CASSQEGSGGADTQYF.